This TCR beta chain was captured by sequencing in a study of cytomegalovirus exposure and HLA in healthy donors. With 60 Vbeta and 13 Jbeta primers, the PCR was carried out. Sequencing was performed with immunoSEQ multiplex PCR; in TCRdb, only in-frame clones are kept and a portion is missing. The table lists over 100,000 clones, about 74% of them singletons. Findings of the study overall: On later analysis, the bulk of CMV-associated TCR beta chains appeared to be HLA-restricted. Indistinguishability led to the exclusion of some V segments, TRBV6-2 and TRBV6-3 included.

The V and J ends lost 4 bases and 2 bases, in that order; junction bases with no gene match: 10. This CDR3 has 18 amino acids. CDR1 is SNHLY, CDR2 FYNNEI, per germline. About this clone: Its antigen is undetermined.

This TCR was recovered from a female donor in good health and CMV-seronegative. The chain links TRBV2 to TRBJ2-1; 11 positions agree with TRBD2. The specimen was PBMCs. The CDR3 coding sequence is TGTGCCAGCAGTGTTAATAGCGGGGGGGGAATTCCCTACAATGAGCAGTTCTTC. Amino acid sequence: CASSVNSGGGIPYNEQFF.